Below, one T cell receptor beta chain is given with its context. Its antigen is unidentified. These data come from a study of vaccination effects on CD4 cells after COVID-19. Study-level points and caveats: In the study, convalescent patients were few, and early post-infection timepoints were absent.

Some clones are missing from TCRdb's copy, which holds only in-frame ones; the method was immunoSEQ multiplex PCR. The data contain around 60,000 clones, about 83% of them seen just once; the ten biggest clones take up approximately 2.8%. The CDR3 length is 14 residues. Germline-derived CDR1 and CDR2 are LGHDT and YNNKEL (reference sequence). The V gene lost 3 bases and the J gene lost 8 bases, with 11 bases spanning the gap. Researchers isolated CD4+ T cells once approximately eleven days of culture had elapsed. Cells had half their medium changed to IL-2 medium on days 3 and 7. The sequences come from CD4+ T cells from PBMCs cultured without peptide, collected before COVID-19 vaccination. The TCR originated in a human donor who received a COVID-19 vaccine. This chain uses TRBV3-1 (or the pseudogene TRBV3-2) with TRBJ1-6, with a possible D match to TRBD1 (5 bases). The CDR3 is CASSHGGRDSPLHF. Here the CDR3 DNA reads TGTGCCAGCAGCCATGGGGGACGGGATTCACCCCTCCACTTT.